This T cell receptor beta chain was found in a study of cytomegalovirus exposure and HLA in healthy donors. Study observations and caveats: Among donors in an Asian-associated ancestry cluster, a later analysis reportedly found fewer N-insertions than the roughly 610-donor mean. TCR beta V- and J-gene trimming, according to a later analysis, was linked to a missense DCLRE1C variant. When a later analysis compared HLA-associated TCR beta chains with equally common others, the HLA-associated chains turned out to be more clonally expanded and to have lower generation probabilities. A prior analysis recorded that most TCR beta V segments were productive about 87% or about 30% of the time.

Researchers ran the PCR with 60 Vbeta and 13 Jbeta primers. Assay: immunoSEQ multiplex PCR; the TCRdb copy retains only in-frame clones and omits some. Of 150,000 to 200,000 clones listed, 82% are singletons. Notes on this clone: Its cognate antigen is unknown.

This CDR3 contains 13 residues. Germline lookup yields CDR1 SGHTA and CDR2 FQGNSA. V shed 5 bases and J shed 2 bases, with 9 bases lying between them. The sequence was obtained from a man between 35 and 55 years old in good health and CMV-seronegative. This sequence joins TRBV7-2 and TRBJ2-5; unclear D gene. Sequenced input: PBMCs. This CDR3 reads CASSLELQETQYF. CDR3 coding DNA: TGTGCCAGCAGCCTCGAGCTTCAAGAGACCCAGTACTTC. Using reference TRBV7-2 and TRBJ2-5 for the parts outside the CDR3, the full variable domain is GAGVSQSPSNKVTEKGKDVELRCDPISGHTALYWYRQSLGQGLEFLIYFQGNSAPDKSGLPSDRFSAERTGGSVSTLTIQRTQQEDSAVYLCASSLELQETQYFGPGTRLLVL.